This note documents a single T cell receptor (beta chain) sequence. This sample stems from a study of blood T cell repertoires in COVID-19. Study-level information: The United States, Italy and Spain supplied acute and convalescent COVID-19 samples.

CDR3 size: 15 residues. V lost 3 bases and J 4 bases, leaving 13 bases between the germline ends. Germline-derived CDR1 and CDR2 are LNHDA and SQIVND (reference sequence). Profiled with immunoSEQ multiplex PCR; TCRdb holds only in-frame clones, not every one. This sample has some 250,000 clones, with approximately 83% found just once. The TCR originated in a woman in her forties or fifties who had recovered from COVID-19. This sequence joins TRBV19 and TRBJ1-5; maybe TRBD1 (6 bases). Sample: PBMCs or T cells enriched from blood (not recorded which). The CDR3 region is CASSIPGVWNQPQHF. CDR3 bases: TGTGCCAGTAGTATCCCAGGGGTTTGGAATCAGCCCCAGCATTTT.